A single sample is the source of the 27 T cell receptor beta chains below, sequenced in a study of control samples from healthy donors and cancer patients. Clones were read by immunoSEQ multiplex PCR, and TCRdb kept only the in-frame ones, dropping some. The sample includes more than 35,000 clones, more than 70% of them seen just once. Sequenced: PBMCs. The receptors were gathered from a woman aged 60-70 years with lung cancer.

With regard to this clone: Germline and junction disagree at one end, which may indicate a read error. This chain joins TRBV7-7 and TRBJ2-2, with TRBD1 identical over 8 bases. There are 15 residues in the CDR3. CDR1 and CDR2 (germline): SSHAT, FNYEAQ (reference sequence). CDR3 nucleotides: TGTGCTAGCAGCCCCGGGACAGGGAACACCGGGGAGCTGTTTTTT. Residues: CASSPGTGNTGELFF. Supplemented by reference TRBV7-7 and TRBJ2-2, the full variable domain reads GAGVSQSPRYKVTKRGQDVTLRCDPISSHATLYWYQQALGQGPEFLTYFNYEAQPDKSGLPSDRFSAERPEGSISTLTIQRTEQRDSAMYRCASSPGTGNTGELFFGEGSRLTVL.

The V and J genes are TRBV29-1 and TRBJ2-1; D is perhaps TRBD1 (5 bases). The V and J ends lost 7 bases and 0 bases respectively, with 7 bases between them. The germline V gene has CDR1 SQVTM and CDR2 ANQGSEA. The length of the CDR3 is 12 residues. DNA of the CDR3: TGCAGCGCAGGGAACTCCTACAATGAGCAGTTCTTC. Residues: CSAGNSYNEQFF.

The gene calls are TRBV6-5 and TRBJ1-4, with TRBD1 as a possible D gene (5 bases). The germline CDR1 and CDR2 sequences are MNHEY and SVGAGI. V was cut by 4 bases and J by 4 bases, with 7 bases left in between. This CDR3 is 13 amino acids long. DNA of the CDR3: TGTGCCAGCAGTTCGGGACTTAATGAAAAACTGTTTTTT. This translates into CASSSGLNEKLFF.

The gene calls are TRBV29-1 and TRBJ1-4; the D gene is possibly TRBD1 (6 bases). Germline assignment: CDR1 SQVTM and CDR2 ANQGSEA. The CDR3 has 15 amino acids. Trimming pared 5 bases from V and 2 bases from J, leaving 15 bases between. CDR3 amino acids: CSVRGEQGTNEKLFF. The DNA of the CDR3 is TGCAGCGTTCGGGGGGAACAGGGCACTAATGAAAAACTGTTTTTT. Complete variable domain (other parts from reference TRBV29-1 and TRBJ1-4): SAVISQKPSRDICQRGTSLTIQCQVDSQVTMMFWYRQQPGQSLTLIATANQGSEATYESGFVIDKFPISRPNLTFSTLTVSNMSPEDSSIYLCSVRGEQGTNEKLFFGSGTQLSVL.

In this sample, this clone turned up once. This sequence joins TRBV6-5 and TRBJ2-2; D is unclear. This CDR3 region has 15 residues. The V end was cut by 4 bases, the J end by 5 bases, with 14 bases between. The V gene's germline CDR1 is MNHEY and CDR2 SVGAGI. CDR3 amino acids: CASSFVLLDTGELFF. Here the CDR3 DNA reads TGTGCCAGCAGTTTCGTGCTCTTGGATACCGGGGAGCTGTTTTTT.

Only a few counts were recorded for this clone. The genes are TRBV2 and TRBJ2-2, with D tentatively TRBD1 or TRBD2 (5 bases each). Germline loops: CDR1 SNHLY, CDR2 FYNNEI. This CDR3 is built from 15 residues. Deletions cut 8 bases from V and 0 bases from J, with 13 bases between. The CDR3, as DNA: TGTGCCAGCCTCTCCGGGACGACGAACACCGGGGAGCTGTTTTTT. It specifies CASLSGTTNTGELFF.

The rearrangement uses TRBV5-1 and TRBJ1-4; D gene ambiguous. There are 16 residues in the CDR3. Trimming cost V 1 base and J 6 bases, with 16 bases left between them. The germline V gene encodes CDR1 SGHRS and CDR2 YFSETQ. The CDR3 DNA reads TGCGCCAGCAGCTTGAATGGTAGACTGAGAGATGAAAAACTGTTTTTT. This encodes CASSLNGRLRDEKLFF. Combining the CDR3 with reference TRBV5-1 and TRBJ1-4 gives the whole variable domain KAGVTQTPRYLIKTRGQQVTLSCSPISGHRSVSWYQQTPGQGLQFLFEYFSETQRNKGNFPGRFSGRQFSNSRSEMNVSTLELGDSALYLCASSLNGRLRDEKLFFGSGTQLSVL.

This clone was counted only a few times. The genes are TRBV5-5 and TRBJ2-7; no reliable D call. V gave up 4 bases and J gave up 4 bases, with 27 bases separating them. The CDR3 covers 18 residues. Germline loops: CDR1 SGHKS, CDR2 YYEKEE (reference sequence). CDR3: CASSRSLGSGLRAYEQYF. The CDR3 DNA sequence: TGTGCCAGCAGCAGGTCTCTAGGTTCGGGCCTTAGGGCATACGAGCAGTACTTC.

The CDR3 DNA follows: TGTGCCAGCAGTACCCGGGACAGGGGGTTTGGCTACACCTTC. It codes for CASSTRDRGFGYTF. The chain links TRBV27 to TRBJ1-2; TRBD1 matches at 11 bases. CDR1 is MNHEY and CDR2 is SMNVEV in the germline V gene (reference sequence). The V gene end was trimmed by 5 bases and the J gene end by 7 bases; junction bases not matched to a gene: 6. CDR3 size: 14 residues.

The J gene is TRBJ2-1, the V gene TRBV11-2; 7 positions agree with TRBD1. CDR3 size: 15 residues. After removal of 4 bases from V and 0 bases from J, the junction contained 3 bases not matched to a gene. CDR1 is SGHAT, CDR2 FQNNGV, per germline. CDR3: CASSSGTVSYNEQFF. The DNA for the CDR3 is TGTGCCAGCAGCTCGGGGACAGTCTCCTACAATGAGCAGTTCTTC.

In its sample, this clone was seen a few times. The V call is TRBV5-6, the J call TRBJ2-2; TRBD1 is a possible D gene (6 bases). This CDR3 has 16 residues. Germline V gene lookup returns CDR1 SGHDT and CDR2 YYEEEE. Trimming took off 6 bases at V and 7 bases at J, with 22 bases between the two ends. The CDR3 nucleotides read TGTGCCAGCACCGGGCCGAGACAGGCTTTCAGCGGGGAGCTGTTTTTT. It codes for CASTGPRQAFSGELFF. Filled out from reference TRBV5-6 and TRBJ2-2, the complete variable domain reads DAGVTQSPTHLIKTRGQQVTLRCSPKSGHDTVSWYQQALGQGPQFIFQYYEEEERQRGNFPDRFSGHQFPNYSSELNVNALLLGDSALYLCASTGPRQAFSGELFFGEGSRLTVL.

This clone was counted once. The chain uses TRBV9 and TRBJ2-2; D may be TRBD2 (5 bases). CDR1 is SGDLS, CDR2 YYNGEE, per germline. This CDR3 spans 13 amino acids. The V end lost 2 bases, the J end lost 3 bases, and 5 bases lay between the germline ends. Here the CDR3 reads CASSVEDTGELFF. In DNA, the CDR3 is TGTGCCAGCAGCGTGGAGGACACCGGGGAGCTGTTTTTT.

The chain links TRBV6-4 to TRBJ1-2; 8 nucleotides line up with TRBD1. V lost 6 bases to trimming and J lost 8 bases; unmatched junction nucleotides: 8. The V gene's germline CDR1 is MRHNA and CDR2 SNTAGT. The CDR3 runs 13 residues. The CDR3 protein is CASSPTGVEGYTF. In nucleotides, the CDR3 is TGTGCCAGCAGCCCGACAGGGGTTGAGGGCTACACCTTC.

The rearrangement uses TRBV4-2 and TRBJ1-2, with 8 positions matching TRBD1. Germline V gives CDR1 LGHNA, CDR2 YNFKEQ. J gave up 4 bases and V 6 bases, and 16 bases lay outside the gene matches. CDR3 size: 17 residues. The CDR3 DNA reads TGTGCCAGCAGGCCCGGACAGGGCCTAACTTTCTTCTATGGCTACACCTTC. Translating it yields CASRPGQGLTFFYGYTF.

The rearrangement joins TRBV9 to TRBJ2-5; TRBD2 matches 9 bases. V shed 1 base, J shed 2 bases, and the junction held 6 bases outside the gene matches. Germline V lookup: CDR1 SGDLS, CDR2 YYNGEE. This CDR3 spans 16 amino acids. The CDR3 region is CASSVLSAGGQETQYF. As DNA, the CDR3 is TGTGCCAGCAGCGTACTGTCAGCGGGGGGACAAGAGACCCAGTACTTC.

The rearrangement links TRBV14 to TRBJ1-1; D ambiguous. V was clipped by 1 base and J by 1 base, with 4 bases between them. CDR3 size: 13 residues. Germline V gives CDR1 SGHDN, CDR2 FVKESK. CDR3 sequence reads: CASSQVWNTEAFF. The CDR3 nucleotides are TGTGCCAGCAGCCAAGTATGGAACACTGAAGCTTTCTTT.

V gene TRBV19 combines with J gene TRBJ1-5; D is ambiguous. Trimming shortened V by 3 bases and J by 2 bases, and 17 bases separated the two germline ends. Germline V CDR1 and CDR2: LNHDA, SQIVND (reference sequence). The CDR3 sequence is 17 residues long. CDR3 residues: CASSMSFGETGNQPQHF. Written as DNA, the CDR3 is TGTGCCAGTAGTATGAGCTTCGGAGAGACGGGCAATCAGCCCCAGCATTTT.

This chain connects TRBV5-1 to TRBJ2-2; 10 bases fit TRBD1. V shed 3 bases, J shed 6 bases, and the junction held 5 bases outside the gene matches. CDR3 size: 15 residues. Per the germline V gene, CDR1 is SGHRS and CDR2 is YFSETQ. The CDR3 loop is CASSSGTGVPGELFF. Here the CDR3 DNA reads TGCGCCAGCAGCTCCGGGACAGGGGTGCCCGGGGAGCTGTTTTTT.

The CDR3 bases are TGTGCCAGCAGCTTACGTGAGGGATTTTTCGCTTTCTTT. Translated: CASSLREGFFAFF. The gene calls are TRBV7-9 and TRBJ1-1; D not resolved. Trimming shortened V by 2 bases and J by 11 bases, and 15 bases separated the two germline ends. This CDR3 has 13 residues. CDR1 and CDR2 from the germline V gene are SEHNR and FQNEAQ (reference sequence). Full variable domain (rest looked up from reference TRBV7-9 and TRBJ1-1): DTGVSQNPRHKITKRGQNVTFRCDPISEHNRLYWYRQTLGQGPEFLTYFQNEAQLEKSRLLSDRFSAERPKGSFSTLEIQRTEQGDSAMYLCASSLREGFFAFFGQGTRLTVV.

This rearrangement joins TRBV7-2 to TRBJ2-1; D not resolved. V was trimmed by 0 bases and J by 7 bases, leaving 10 bases between them. CDR1 and CDR2 (germline): SGHTA, FQGNSA. This CDR3 contains 14 residues. The CDR3 reads CASSLAHPNNEQFF. Written as DNA, the CDR3 is TGTGCCAGCAGCTTAGCGCACCCTAATAATGAGCAGTTCTTC.

The V and J genes are TRBV19 and TRBJ1-5; maybe TRBD1 (5 bases). The CDR3 has 13 residues. The V end lost 7 bases, the J end lost 5 bases, and 12 bases lay between the germline ends. The germline gives CDR1 LNHDA, CDR2 SQIVND (reference sequence). The DNA of the CDR3 is TGTGCCAGTAAGGCAGGGAATGATCAGCCCCAGCATTTT. Translating it yields CASKAGNDQPQHF.

The CDR3, as DNA: TGTGCCACCAGCAGAGACGCATTGATGGGAGCTAGCCAAAAACTGTTTTTT. Translating gives CATSRDALMGASQKLFF. The V and J genes are TRBV15 and TRBJ1-4; D call uncertain. The CDR3 sequence is 17 residues long. V was cut by 0 bases and J by 9 bases, with 20 bases left in between. Germline V gives CDR1 LNHNV, CDR2 YYDKDF (reference sequence).

V gene TRBV2 combines with J gene TRBJ1-1; no reliable D call. Trimming stripped 3 bases from V and 1 base from J, with 9 bases between. The CDR3 runs to 14 residues. The germline V gene has CDR1 SNHLY and CDR2 FYNNEI. The CDR3: CASSELGTNTEAFF. The CDR3 nucleotides are TGTGCCAGCAGTGAGTTGGGAACGAACACTGAAGCTTTCTTT.

The gene calls are TRBV19 and TRBJ2-5; 10 bases align to TRBD1. Germline V lookup: CDR1 LNHDA, CDR2 SQIVND (reference sequence). J was trimmed by 4 bases and V by 7 bases; bases with no gene match: 3. CDR3 length: 13 residues. CDR3: CASKGDRGETQYF. CDR3 coding DNA: TGTGCCAGTAAGGGGGACAGGGGAGAGACCCAGTACTTC.

CDR3 DNA sequence: TGTGCCAGCAGTGAATTGGGACAGGAGAACACTGAAGCTTTCTTT. Its translation: CASSELGQENTEAFF. The chain uses TRBV25-1 and TRBJ1-1; TRBD1 matches at 8 bases. Germline lookup yields CDR1 MGHDK and CDR2 SYGVNS. The CDR3 sequence is 15 residues long. J lost 1 base, V lost 1 base, and 2 bases had no gene match.

This chain joins TRBV27 and TRBJ2-7, with a possible D match to TRBD2 (5 bases). V lost 8 bases, J lost 3 bases, and 8 bases lay in between. This CDR3 has 11 residues. Germline loops: CDR1 MNHEY, CDR2 SMNVEV (reference sequence). The CDR3 DNA reads TGTGCCAGCGCCGAGGGCTACGAGCAGTACTTC. It translates to CASAEGYEQYF.

This chain connects TRBV3-1 (or the pseudogene TRBV3-2) to TRBJ1-6; D remains ambiguous. The CDR3 has 12 amino acids. CDR1 is LGHDT and CDR2 is YNNKEL in the germline V gene (reference sequence). The V and J ends lost 3 bases and 9 bases respectively, with 6 bases between them. The CDR3 DNA reads as TGTGCCAGCAGCCAGGAGGGTTCACCCCTCCACTTT. Amino acid sequence: CASSQEGSPLHF.